This is a list of T cell receptor beta chains from one sample in a study of blood T cell repertoires in COVID-19. TCRdb keeps only in-frame clones here, not all; method: immunoSEQ multiplex PCR. Altogether tens of thousands of clones are present, about 89% being singletons, with the ten largest covering over 6.5%. The sequencing sample was made of peripheral blood. The receptors were sampled from a man in his sixties with acute or convalescent COVID-19. Both conserved end residues are part of each CDR3.

V gene	J gene	CDR3 protein
TRBV6-5	TRBJ2-7	CASRDWGGTYEQYF
TRBV6-5	TRBJ1-1	CASSQTGTEAFF
TRBV5-1	TRBJ2-2	CASSLRQNTGELFF
TRBV6-1	TRBJ1-5	CASSEGGTTHQPQHF
TRBV9	TRBJ1-1	CASSVGEGGPEAFF
TRBV19	TRBJ2-5	CASSDRGGGETQYF
TRBV25-1	TRBJ1-1	CASSDRRGTEAFF
TRBV3-1/TRBV3-2	TRBJ1-3	CASSLDRFGNTIYF
TRBV19	TRBJ2-7	CASSDTSYEQYF
TRBV3-1/TRBV3-2	TRBJ2-7	CASSQGILAGGRDEQYF
TRBV6-2/TRBV6-3	TRBJ1-1	CASSYSLRTGDTEAFF
TRBV7-9	TRBJ2-5	CASSLPGSETQYF
TRBV6-5	TRBJ2-3	CASSYLQGAADTQYF
TRBV10-3	TRBJ1-4	CAISAQQGPNEKLFF
TRBV18	TRBJ1-1	CASSQGQSNTEAFF
TRBV7-9	TRBJ2-3	CASSFLPGGSTDTQYF
TRBV27	TRBJ1-2	CASRRDRGYGYTF
TRBV9	TRBJ2-5	CASSPQGGATETQYF